This is a list of T cell receptor beta chains from one sample in a study of blood T cells in healthy people across ages. TCRdb reprocessed the 5' RACE reads with MiXCR, giving one entry per CDR3 protein. The sample contains 650,000 to 1,000,000 distinct CDR3 sequences, approximately 35% of which appear only once. The material sequenced was blood. These receptors all stem from a young man in good health. The CDR3 runs from the conserved cysteine through the conserved F or W. D genes are given only for firm matches. Expanded clones are given a class, and other clones once, few, many or no size at all.

d_gene,v_gene,abundance,j_gene,CDR3aa,CDR3nt
TRBD2,TRBV5-4,few,TRBJ2-5,CASSLSAGGKQYF,TGTGCCAGCAGCTTGTCCGCGGGGGGAAAGCAGTACTTC
.,TRBV7-9,few,TRBJ1-2,CASSHLTWVSGYTF,TGTGCCAGCAGCCATCTGACATGGGTTTCGGGCTACACCTTC
.,TRBV20-1,few,TRBJ1-6,CSARDAALGVGSPLHF,TGCAGTGCTAGAGATGCTGCCCTGGGGGTCGGATCACCCCTCCACTTT
.,TRBV29-1,.,TRBJ2-1,CSVEGNAHNEQFF,TGCAGCGTTGAGGGGAACGCCCACAATGAGCAGTTCTTC
.,TRBV27,many,TRBJ2-7,CASRKTVYEQYF,TGTGCCAGCAGAAAGACAGTCTACGAGCAGTACTTC
TRBD1,TRBV28,.,TRBJ1-2,CASSFGQGLAQGYGYTF,TGTGCCAGCAGTTTCGGACAGGGCCTGGCGCAGGGCTATGGCTACACCTTC
.,TRBV4-1,.,TRBJ2-7,CASSLAGRLRDYEQYF,TGCGCCAGCAGCCTGGCAGGGAGGTTAAGAGACTACGAGCAGTACTTC
.,TRBV6-5,few,TRBJ1-2,CASSYAGYGYGYTF,TGTGCCAGCAGTTACGCGGGGTATGGCTATGGCTACACCTTC
TRBD1,TRBV20-1,.,TRBJ2-5,CSARETGSGETQYF,TGCAGTGCTAGAGAGACAGGGTCTGGGGAGACCCAGTACTTC
.,TRBV29-1,many,TRBJ1-1,CSVTQGRAEAFF,TGCAGCGTCACTCAGGGGAGGGCTGAAGCTTTCTTT
TRBD2,TRBV12-3/TRBV12-4,.,TRBJ2-3,CASSFVLAAGLSTDTQYF,TGTGCCAGCAGTTTCGTCCTAGCGGCGGGATTATCCACAGATACGCAGTATTTT
.,TRBV7-2,.,TRBJ2-5,CASVRLAGETQYF,TGTGCCAGCGTCCGTCTGGCCGGAGAGACCCAGTACTTC
.,TRBV7-2,few,TRBJ2-3,CASSLIPGAGGDTQYF,TGTGCCAGCAGCTTAATCCCTGGGGCAGGGGGGGATACGCAGTATTTT
.,TRBV5-1,few,TRBJ1-1,CASSGSAGIPEAFF,TGCGCCAGCAGCGGGTCTGCGGGGATCCCTGAAGCTTTCTTT
TRBD1,TRBV5-1,.,TRBJ2-1,CASSTTGTGHNEQFF,TGCGCCAGCAGCACCACCGGGACAGGTCACAATGAGCAGTTCTTC
TRBD1,TRBV7-9,few,TRBJ1-1,CASSFQGAGTEAFF,TGTGCCAGCAGCTTCCAGGGGGCTGGCACTGAAGCTTTCTTT
.,TRBV12-3/TRBV12-4,many,TRBJ2-1,CASSSSGAGNEQFF,.
TRBD1,TRBV20-1,.,TRBJ2-4,CSATGAGAKNIQYF,TGCAGTGCCACAGGGGCTGGGGCCAAAAACATTCAGTACTTC
.,TRBV20-1,.,TRBJ1-2,CSAGDPGINYGYTF,TGCAGTGCGGGCGATCCGGGGATTAACTATGGCTACACCTTC
.,TRBV28,few,TRBJ1-2,CASSPFGGSGYTF,TGTGCCAGCAGTCCCTTTGGGGGATCGGGCTACACCTTC
.,TRBV7-2,.,TRBJ2-4,CASSSRPGSPTGNIQYF,TGTGCCAGCAGCTCCCGGCCGGGCTCACCTACGGGAAACATTCAGTACTTC
.,TRBV7-2,many,TRBJ2-3,CASSFRGFRTDTQYF,TGTGCCAGCAGCTTTAGGGGTTTCCGGACAGATACGCAGTATTTT
TRBD1,TRBV4-3,few,TRBJ1-4,CASSPQLGQGDEKLFF,TGCGCCAGCAGCCCCCAGCTCGGACAGGGGGATGAAAAACTGTTTTTT
.,TRBV24-1,once,TRBJ1-2,CATSPRAGEGYTF,TGTGCCACCAGTCCCCGGGCTGGGGAAGGCTACACCTTC
TRBD1,TRBV12-3/TRBV12-4,once,TRBJ2-5,CASSSTGGGRNEQYF,TGTGCCAGCAGTTCAACAGGGGGAGGAAGGAATGAGCAGTACTTC
TRBD1,TRBV5-1,few,TRBJ2-5,CASSLCDRGETQYF,TGCGCCAGCAGCCTTTGCGACAGGGGAGAGACCCAGTACTTC
TRBD1,TRBV12-3/TRBV12-4,many,TRBJ1-5,CASSPRTGDNQPQHF,TGTGCCAGCAGTCCACGGACAGGCGACAATCAGCCCCAGCATTTT
.,TRBV2,many,TRBJ2-4,CASRNEQLAKNIQYF,TGTGCCAGCAGGAACGAGCAGCTAGCCAAAAACATTCAGTACTTC
.,TRBV24-1,.,TRBJ2-3,CATSDTTGLTADTQYF,TGTGCCACCAGTGATACTACAGGGCTGACCGCAGATACGCAGTATTTT
.,TRBV28,.,TRBJ1-1,CASSLARGVKNTEAFF,TGTGCCAGCAGTTTAGCCAGAGGGGTCAAGAACACTGAAGCTTTCTTT
.,TRBV29-1,.,TRBJ1-1,CSVAGLMNTEAFF,TGCAGCGTCGCCGGACTGATGAACACTGAAGCTTTCTTT
TRBD2,TRBV20-1,few,TRBJ2-3,CSARDFLRGGVTDTQYF,TGCAGTGCTAGAGATTTTCTCCGCGGGGGAGTCACAGATACGCAGTATTTT
TRBD1,TRBV5-1,.,TRBJ1-1,CASSVTGTGRVGLSWTEAFF,TGCGCCAGCAGCGTAACCGGGACAGGGCGGGTGGGGCTCAGTTGGACTGAAGCTTTCTTT
.,TRBV7-2,few,TRBJ2-6,CASSLGGSPGANVLTF,TGTGCCAGCAGCCTAGGGGGGTCTCCTGGGGCCAACGTCCTGACTTTC
.,TRBV6-2/TRBV6-3,.,TRBJ2-3,CASSYGGRGTDTQYF,TGTGCCAGCAGTTACGGAGGCCGGGGCACAGATACGCAGTATTTT
.,TRBV20-1,.,TRBJ2-2,CSARDPRQANTGELFF,TGCAGTGCTAGAGACCCGAGACAGGCGAACACCGGGGAGCTGTTTTTT
.,TRBV4-1,few,TRBJ1-2,CASSQDEGVGYGYTF,TGCGCCAGCAGCCAAGATGAGGGTGTGGGGTATGGCTACACCTTC
.,TRBV5-1,few,TRBJ2-5,CASSPGTLRETQYF,TGCGCCAGCAGCCCTGGGACCCTCCGTGAGACCCAGTACTTC
.,TRBV20-1,many,TRBJ1-2,CSATQGSDGGRGIYTF,TGCAGTGCTACCCAGGGTTCGGATGGTGGCAGGGGTATCTACACCTTC
.,TRBV21-1,few,TRBJ1-5,CASSKRSLKQPQHF,TGTGCCAGCAGCAAACGTAGCCTGAAGCAGCCCCAGCATTTT
.,TRBV5-1,.,TRBJ2-1,CASSLAAPITEKETQFF,TGCGCCAGCAGCTTGGCCGCCCCTATAACGGAAAAAGAGACCCAGTTCTTC